Each of the 13 T cell receptor beta chains below was sequenced from the same sample in a study of T cell clonotyping in hematopoietic cell transplantation. The table came from immunoSEQ multiplex PCR; TCRdb's copy has only in-frame clones and leaves some out. Counted here are 65,000 to 75,000 clones, about 93% occurring once; the ten biggest clones make up around 1.6%. The specimen sequenced was peripheral blood mononuclear cells. The receptors were gathered from a man aged 45-60 years in good health. Some clones in this sample may be carry-over from other donors' samples.

The chain uses TRBV28 and TRBJ1-1; D gene ambiguous. V was trimmed by 7 bases and J by 3 bases, leaving 18 bases between them. This CDR3 has 15 amino acids. CDR1 is MDHEN and CDR2 is SYDVKM in the germline V gene. CDR3 in DNA: TGTGCCAGCACCCCCTTCTCGGTAGCGTACACTGAAGCTTTCTTT. Encoded protein: CASTPFSVAYTEAFF.

This chain uses TRBV19 with TRBJ1-4; D is uncertain. The CDR3 has 17 residues. Germline CDR1 and CDR2: LNHDA and SQIVND (reference sequence). Trimming pared 2 bases from V and 0 bases from J, leaving 13 bases between. The CDR3 region is CASSIMLTSATNEKLFF. CDR3 bases: TGTGCCAGTAGTATAATGTTGACAAGCGCAACTAATGAAAAACTGTTTTTT.

The V and J genes are TRBV5-4 and TRBJ2-7; TRBD1 is a possible D gene (5 bases). This CDR3 is 13 amino acids long. V lost 2 bases, J lost 6 bases, and 12 bases lay in between. CDR1 is SGHNT and CDR2 is YYREEE in the germline V gene (reference sequence). The CDR3 nucleotides are TGTGCCAGCAGCTTCTCAGGAAGGGGCGAGCAGTACTTC. It translates to CASSFSGRGEQYF.

The V call is TRBV5-1, the J call TRBJ1-4; TRBD1 might be the D (6 bases). The CDR3 extends over 13 amino acids. From germline, CDR1 is SGHRS and CDR2 YFSETQ. Trimming took 1 base from V and 5 from J, leaving 6 bases between them. In nucleotides, the CDR3 is TGCGCCAGCAGCTTGACAGGGAATGAAAAACTGTTTTTT. It encodes CASSLTGNEKLFF. The full variable domain, its missing parts supplied by reference TRBV5-1 and TRBJ1-4, is KAGVTQTPRYLIKTRGQQVTLSCSPISGHRSVSWYQQTPGQGLQFLFEYFSETQRNKGNFPGRFSGRQFSNSRSEMNVSTLELGDSALYLCASSLTGNEKLFFGSGTQLSVL.

The rearrangement uses TRBV29-1 and TRBJ1-4, with no clear D. CDR1 is SQVTM and CDR2 is ANQGSEA in the germline V gene. The CDR3 runs to 13 residues. The V gene lost 6 bases and the J gene lost 0 bases, with 8 bases spanning the gap. The CDR3 DNA follows: TGCAGCGTGACGGCTGCAACTAATGAAAAACTGTTTTTT. Its protein is CSVTAATNEKLFF.

The chain joins TRBV6-1 to TRBJ2-7; D ambiguous. Germline V gene sequence: CDR1 MNHNS, CDR2 SASEGT. The ends were cut back, 2 bases at V and 2 bases at J, with 4 bases in the middle. CDR3 length: 12 amino acids. For the CDR3, the DNA is TGTGCCAGCAGTGAAACTACCTACGAGCAGTACTTC. Protein: CASSETTYEQYF.

The rearrangement uses TRBV9 and TRBJ2-3, with 12 bases identical to TRBD2. Germline values: CDR1 SGDLS, CDR2 YYNGEE. J was trimmed by 5 bases and V by 0 bases; bases with no gene match: 10. The CDR3 contains 18 residues. Written as DNA, the CDR3 is TGTGCCAGCAGCGTAGCTACTCGGACTAGCGGGGTAGTAGATACGCAGTATTTT. Residues: CASSVATRTSGVVDTQYF.

V usage is TRBV5-1 and J usage is TRBJ2-1; D unresolved. Per the germline V gene, CDR1 is SGHRS and CDR2 is YFSETQ. The CDR3 contains 12 residues. With 7 bases removed from V and 2 bases from J, the gap between germline ends came to 7 bases. The CDR3 DNA reads TGCGCCAGCCACAGAGCCTACAATGAGCAGTTCTTC. Protein product: CASHRAYNEQFF.

Note on this clone: The same CDR3 also results from other DNA sequences found in this sample. The CDR3 DNA reads as TGCGCCAGCAGCTTTACAGGGGTCGGTGAGACCCAGTACTTC. Translated: CASSFTGVGETQYF. This chain joins TRBV5-1 and TRBJ2-5; 7 positions agree with TRBD1. The germline V gene encodes CDR1 SGHRS and CDR2 YFSETQ. After removal of 2 bases from V and 5 bases from J, the junction contained 6 bases not matched to a gene. The CDR3 sequence is 14 residues long.

This rearrangement joins TRBV27 to TRBJ1-2, with D possibly being TRBD1 (5 bases). CDR1 MNHEY and CDR2 SMNVEV come from the germline V gene (reference sequence). CDR3 length equals 15 residues. V gave up 4 bases and J gave up 0 bases, with 12 bases separating them. The CDR3 region has the DNA TGTGCCAGCAGTTCTTTCCCGGGGCCTAACTATGGCTACACCTTC. It codes for CASSSFPGPNYGYTF.

This chain links TRBV4-3 with TRBJ1-3, with 7 bases that match TRBD1. V was pared by 0 bases and J by 0 bases, with 8 bases of the junction left unmatched. Germline V gene sequence: CDR1 LGHNA, CDR2 YSLEER. CDR3 size: 18 residues. The CDR3 DNA is TGCGCCAGCAGCCAAGAAATTACAGGGGCCGACTCTGGAAACACCATATATTTT. It specifies CASSQEITGADSGNTIYF.

Here the CDR3 reads CASSPWGQESTEAFF. The CDR3 coding sequence is TGTGCCAGCAGTCCCTGGGGACAGGAGAGCACTGAAGCTTTCTTT. The chain combines TRBV6-6 with TRBJ1-1; 8 nucleotides line up with TRBD1. CDR1 and CDR2 from the germline V gene are MNHNY and SVGAGI (reference sequence). The CDR3 contains 15 residues. The V and J ends lost 5 bases and 4 bases, in that order; junction bases with no gene match: 9.

The rearrangement joins TRBV10-3 to TRBJ1-1; 7 bases match TRBD1. Germline V gene lookup returns CDR1 ENHRY and CDR2 SYGVKD. V was pared by 2 bases and J by 4 bases, with 13 bases of the junction left unmatched. The length of the CDR3 is 17 residues. The CDR3 nucleotides read TGTGCCATCAGTGAGGATCCCTTAGGCAGGGGGAGCACTGAAGCTTTCTTT. It translates to CAISEDPLGRGSTEAFF.